This TCR beta chain was sequenced in a study of blood T cell repertoires in COVID-19. On the study more broadly: Sites across the United States, Italy and Spain contributed samples from acute and convalescent COVID-19.

The length of the CDR3 is 13 residues. The germline V gene has CDR1 SEHNR and CDR2 FQNEAQ (reference sequence). V was clipped by 5 bases and J by 8 bases; unmatched bases: 8. Which cohort a participant joined came from the clinical history participants gave. As handled by the study authors: Reference gene primer amplification in the assay estimated nucleated cell counts. The table came from immunoSEQ multiplex PCR; TCRdb's copy has only in-frame clones and leaves some out. D and trimming were read from the DNA, whereas the V and J calls and clone size are those reported in that table. The sample includes hundreds of thousands of clones, 70% to 90% of them seen just once.

The receptor was isolated from a man aged 25-45 years with acute COVID-19. The sequenced sample was PBMCs or T cells enriched from blood (not recorded which). The genes are TRBV7-9 and TRBJ1-2; 7 bases agree with TRBD1. The DNA for the CDR3 is TGTGCCAGCAGCGTGCGACAGGGAGAGGGCTACACCTTC. Translation: CASSVRQGEGYTF.